Each of the 10 T cell receptor beta chains below was sequenced from the same sample in a study of cytotoxic CD8 clonotypes in ibrutinib-treated CLL. Sequencing was performed with immunoSEQ multiplex PCR; in TCRdb, only in-frame clones are kept and a portion is missing. The sample lists about 68,000 clones; about 64% were seen once. The sample consisted of PBMCs, taken after 12 months of ibrutinib treatment. The receptors originated from a human donor with chronic lymphocytic leukemia.

The table lists this clone with a count of one. The chain links TRBV4-1 to TRBJ1-1, with D maybe TRBD1 (5 bases). Germline V gene data show CDR1 as MGHRA and CDR2 as YSYEKL. CDR3 length: 19 residues. V shed 0 bases and J shed 1 base, with 21 bases lying between them. DNA for the CDR3: TGCGCCAGCAGCCAAGACGGCGGGGGGTACGAGGTTTGGAACACTGAAGCTTTCTTT. This codes for CASSQDGGGYEVWNTEAFF.

This rearrangement joins TRBV5-6 to TRBJ1-5, with 9 bases identical to TRBD1. The CDR3 length is 14 residues. The germline gives CDR1 SGHDT, CDR2 YYEEEE. The J segment lost 7 bases and the V segment lost 3 bases, leaving 5 bases of the junction unmatched. CDR3 DNA sequence: TGTGCCAGCAGCTCCCGGACAGGGGTCCAGCCCCAGCATTTT. Translated, it gives CASSSRTGVQPQHF.

This clone was counted a few times. The chain combines TRBV27 with TRBJ1-2, with D unresolved. V lost 0 bases and J lost 4, with 18 bases in between. The CDR3 runs 17 residues. The germline V gene has CDR1 MNHEY and CDR2 SMNVEV (reference sequence). The CDR3, as DNA: TGTGCCAGCAGTTTATCGATTTCCGTCGGTCACTTCTATGGCTACACCTTC. As protein: CASSLSISVGHFYGYTF.

This clone has more than one count but fewer than ten. The chain employs TRBV19 and TRBJ1-2; D is ambiguous. Germline CDR1 is LNHDA and CDR2 is SQIVND (reference sequence). V was cut by 4 bases and J by 5 bases, with 5 bases left in between. The CDR3 runs 11 residues. CDR3 in DNA: TGTGCCAGTAGTAGGGCTTATGGCTACACCTTC. Protein sequence: CASSRAYGYTF.

J is TRBJ2-3 and V is TRBV7-6; no definite D call. CDR3 size: 14 residues. Trimming stripped 5 bases from V and 4 bases from J, with 13 bases between. Germline CDR1 reads SGHVS; CDR2 reads FNYEAQ. CDR3 amino acids: CASSPLQLADTQYF. The CDR3 DNA reads TGTGCCAGCAGCCCCCTTCAGCTCGCAGATACGCAGTATTTT.

V gene TRBV7-2 combines with J gene TRBJ2-7, with D maybe TRBD1 (6 bases). CDR1 and CDR2 (germline): SGHTA, FQGNSA. Trimming stripped 6 bases from V and 4 bases from J, with 13 bases between. The CDR3 runs 13 residues. CDR3: CASRQGPLYEQYF. CDR3 sequence (DNA): TGTGCCAGCAGACAGGGCCCTTTGTACGAGCAGTACTTC.

The chain has TRBV6-1 and TRBJ2-3; possibly TRBD1 for D (5 bases). The V end lost 2 bases, the J end lost 6 bases, and 15 bases lay between the germline ends. The germline CDR1 and CDR2 sequences are MNHNS and SASEGT. The CDR3 is 15 residues long. The CDR3 spells CASSESESGWDTQYF. The CDR3 region has the DNA TGTGCCAGCAGTGAATCGGAATCAGGGTGGGATACGCAGTATTTT.

The chain employs TRBV25-1 and TRBJ2-2, with 8 bases lining up with TRBD2. In germline, CDR1 is MGHDK, CDR2 SYGVNS. The V and J ends lost 4 bases and 4 bases, in that order; junction bases with no gene match: 11. The CDR3 consists of 17 residues. The CDR3 loop is CASSGVRTSWVTGELFF. The CDR3 region has the DNA TGTGCCAGCAGTGGGGTTCGGACTAGCTGGGTCACCGGGGAGCTGTTTTTT.

The chain links TRBV11-3 to TRBJ2-1, with D perhaps being TRBD1 or TRBD2 (6 bases each). The CDR3 extends over 16 amino acids. The germline V gene has CDR1 SGHNT and CDR2 YENEEA. V lost 5 bases and J lost 4, with 18 bases in between. The CDR3 here is CASSPRTRGDYNEQFF. The CDR3 region has the DNA TGTGCCAGCAGCCCCCGAACTAGGGGGGATTACAATGAGCAGTTCTTC.

The CDR3: CAWSRTGRNTIYF. CDR3 nucleotides: TGTGCCTGGAGTAGAACAGGGAGAAACACCATATATTTT. This sequence joins TRBV30 and TRBJ1-3; the D gene is possibly TRBD1 (6 bases). The CDR3 contains 13 residues. The germline V gene encodes CDR1 GTSNPN and CDR2 SVGIG (reference sequence). Trimming shortened V by 2 bases and J by 5 bases, and 10 bases separated the two germline ends.